This TCR beta chain was sequenced during a study of cytomegalovirus exposure and HLA in healthy donors. General study findings and limits: There were some V segments, including TRBV6-2 and TRBV6-3, excluded as indistinguishable. According to an earlier analysis, most TCR beta V segments yielded productive rearrangements about 90% or about 30% of the time. Rare TCR sequences predominated, though certain public TCRs were found in many donors.

Primers: 60 Vbeta forward and 13 Jbeta reverse. Sequencing was performed with immunoSEQ multiplex PCR; in TCRdb, only in-frame clones are kept and a portion is missing. The repertoire has 150,000 to 200,000 clones, roughly 9.4% of them found once; the top ten carry 1% to 1.5%. This clone appeared a few times. Its antigen is undetermined. V shed 6 bases, J shed 5 bases, and the junction held 5 bases outside the gene matches. Germline CDR1 reads KGHSH; CDR2 reads LQKENI. This CDR3 is built from 15 residues. The rearrangement joins TRBV18 to TRBJ1-5; 12 positions agree with TRBD1. The receptor was isolated from a woman aged 25 to 39 in good health and CMV-seropositive. The sequencing input was PBMCs. The CDR3 is CASSRDRGPDQPQHF. The CDR3 nucleotides are TGTGCCAGCTCGCGGGACAGGGGGCCCGATCAGCCCCAGCATTTT.